The source of this T cell receptor (beta chain) is a study of T cell responses to AZD1222 COVID-19 vaccine. In germline, CDR1 is MNHEY, CDR2 SVGAGI. The CDR3 is 14 residues long. The germline V and J ends were trimmed by 4 bases and 5 bases, with 11 bases remaining between them. Sequencing was performed with immunoSEQ multiplex PCR; in TCRdb, only in-frame clones are kept and a portion is missing. This repertoire shows over 110,000 clones, roughly 92% found once; its top ten account for about 1.5%. This material consisted of peripheral blood, taken on day 0 of AZD1222 vaccination. The chain links TRBV6-5 to TRBJ1-4; D possibly corresponds to TRBD1 (6 bases). The sequence came from an adult in good health. The CDR3 region has the DNA TGTGCCAGCAGTTCCAGACAGGAAAATGAAAAACTGTTTTTT. Its protein is CASSSRQENEKLFF.